This TCR beta chain was recorded in a study of early T cells in non-severe SARS-CoV-2 infection. For the study at large: Sequencing of bulk RNA from unsorted whole blood was done, without chain pairing. Findings and limits, study-wide: In VDJdb matching, anti-spike CD8 responses were favored while private and CD4 specificities went missing.

J lost 8 bases, V lost 0 bases, and 6 bases had no gene match. CDR1 is WNHNN and CDR2 is SYGVQD in the germline V gene (reference sequence). The CDR3 runs 15 residues. Comments on this clonotype: Its antigen is unknown.

Each cDNA molecule carried a unique molecular identifier. TCRdb itself ran the 5' RACE reads through MiXCR, one entry per CDR3 protein. This sample has tens of thousands of distinct CDR3 sequences, with roughly 7.6% found just once. The input for sequencing was whole blood, taken at baseline. This chain uses TRBV10-1 with TRBJ2-3; 9 bases fit TRBD2. The clonotype comes from an adult who was a healthcare worker with PCR-confirmed SARS-CoV-2 infection or an uninfected control (not recorded which). CDR3: CASSESRGRATTQYF. In DNA form, the CDR3 reads TGCGCCAGCAGTGAGTCTCGCGGGAGGGCGACTACGCAGTATTTT.